The 30 T cell receptor beta chains given below trace back to one sample, sequenced in a study of T cell repertoires in cytomegalovirus infection. MiXCR, applied by TCRdb to the reads, yields one record per CDR3 protein. The table shows around 550,000 distinct CDR3 sequences, with more than 20% occurring only once. The material sequenced was PBMCs. The receptors derive from a human donor in good health (CMV status not recorded). Some clones in this sample may be carry-over from other donors' samples.

The chain uses TRBV2 and TRBJ2-6, with D perhaps being TRBD1 or TRBD2 (5 bases each). The length of the CDR3 is 13 residues. CDR1 is SNHLY and CDR2 is FYNNEI in the germline V gene. The V end lost 8 bases, the J end lost 4 bases, and 9 bases lay between the germline ends. CDR3 in amino acids: CASGGTGANVLTF. The DNA of the CDR3 is TGTGCCAGCGGTGGGACCGGGGCCAACGTCCTGACTTTC.

The sample holds many counts of this clonotype. The rearrangement joins TRBV7-6 to TRBJ2-3; 8 nucleotides line up with TRBD2. J gave up 5 bases and V 1 base, and 2 bases lay outside the gene matches. The germline V gene encodes CDR1 SGHVS and CDR2 FNYEAQ. CDR3 length: 14 residues. The CDR3 DNA reads TGTGCCAGCAGCTTAGGAGCGGGGGTAGATACGCAGTATTTT. This translates into CASSLGAGVDTQYF.

The chain's CDR3 is CASSSWGAGQETQYF. Written as DNA, the CDR3 is TGTGCCAGCTCCTCGTGGGGAGCGGGCCAAGAGACCCAGTACTTC. J is TRBJ2-5 and V is TRBV7-6; weak D call: TRBD2 (6 bases). The CDR3 covers 15 residues. Germline lookup yields CDR1 SGHVS and CDR2 FNYEAQ. V lost 8 bases, J lost 1 base, and 17 bases lay in between.

This clonotype was detected a few times. The J gene is TRBJ1-5, the V gene TRBV7-2, with D hard to call. The CDR3 consists of 13 residues. Germline CDR1 and CDR2: SGHTA and FQGNSA. The V end lost 4 bases, the J end lost 5 bases, and 9 bases lay between the germline ends. The DNA of the CDR3 is TGTGCCAGCAGCTGGGGTGGGTATCAGCCCCAGCATTTT. Residues: CASSWGGYQPQHF.

This sequence joins TRBV29-1 and TRBJ2-5; 14 bases agree with TRBD2. V shed 4 bases and J 1 base; nucleotides not matched to a gene: 2. The CDR3 runs to 15 residues. Germline values: CDR1 SQVTM, CDR2 ANQGSEA. For the CDR3, the DNA is TGCAGCGTTGTTGGGACTAGCGGGAGCCAAGAGACCCAGTACTTC. This gives the protein CSVVGTSGSQETQYF.

This sequence joins TRBV6-2 or TRBV6-3 and TRBJ1-5; D is undetermined. The germline CDR1 and CDR2 sequences are MNHEY and SVGEGT. CDR3 length: 14 residues. V was clipped by 5 bases and J by 4 bases, with 12 bases between them. The CDR3: CASSETVRNQPQHF. The CDR3 coding sequence is TGTGCCAGCAGTGAAACGGTGAGGAATCAGCCCCAGCATTTT.

The chain is built from TRBV29-1 and TRBJ2-5; unclear D gene. Deletions cut 7 bases from V and 9 bases from J, with 12 bases between. The germline gives CDR1 SQVTM, CDR2 ANQGSEA. CDR3 size: 10 residues. CDR3 sequence reads: CSATSGPQYF. For the CDR3, the DNA is TGCAGCGCCACTTCAGGACCCCAGTACTTC.

The chain combines TRBV7-8 with TRBJ2-3, with D perhaps TRBD1 (6 bases). Germline V lookup: CDR1 SGHVS, CDR2 FQNEAQ. The CDR3 extends over 15 amino acids. Trimming pared 3 bases from V and 2 bases from J, leaving 12 bases between. The CDR3, as DNA: TGTGCCAGCAGCTTGCAGGGGCGAGACACAGATACGCAGTATTTT. Translation gives CASSLQGRDTDTQYF.

This clonotype came up a few times. This chain uses TRBV2 with TRBJ1-1; 10 bases map to TRBD1. Trimming at V came to 6 bases and at J to 6 bases, leaving 7 bases not matched to a gene. Looked up from germline, CDR1 is SNHLY and CDR2 is FYNNEI. The CDR3 extends over 14 amino acids. The CDR3 nucleotides are TGTGCCAGCAGCGGGACAGGGGTGGGGGCTGAAGCTTTCTTT. Its protein is CASSGTGVGAEAFF.

The chain combines TRBV5-6 with TRBJ2-3, with D perhaps TRBD2 (6 bases). The CDR3 is made up of 15 amino acids. Germline V gene sequence: CDR1 SGHDT, CDR2 YYEEEE. The V end lost 1 base, the J end lost 0 bases, and 9 bases lay between the germline ends. Written as DNA, the CDR3 is TGTGCCAGCAGCTTGTGGGCGGGAAGCACAGATACGCAGTATTTT. It encodes CASSLWAGSTDTQYF.

V is TRBV28 and J is TRBJ2-7; TRBD2 might be the D (6 bases). The CDR3 is made up of 15 amino acids. Looked up from germline, CDR1 is MDHEN and CDR2 is SYDVKM. Trimming left V 5 bases short and J 7 bases short, with 21 bases between. CDR3 loop: CASSTPGLGIMEQYF. As DNA, the CDR3 is TGTGCCAGCAGTACCCCGGGACTTGGGATTATGGAGCAGTACTTC.

The rearrangement uses TRBV4-1 and TRBJ2-7, with a possible D match to TRBD2 (6 bases). V shed 5 bases and J shed 3 bases, with 11 bases lying between them. This CDR3 has 13 amino acids. Per germline, CDR1 MGHRA and CDR2 YSYEKL. Here the CDR3 reads CASSDTGSYEQYF. The CDR3 DNA is TGCGCCAGCAGCGACACCGGGAGCTACGAGCAGTACTTC.

The chain combines TRBV4-1 with TRBJ1-2, with D possibly TRBD1 on 5 matching bases. This CDR3 contains 17 residues. Germline CDR1 reads MGHRA; CDR2 reads YSYEKL. The V gene lost 0 bases and the J gene lost 6 bases, with 20 bases spanning the gap. The CDR3 DNA is TGCGCCAGCAGCCAAGATGCATCGGGACGAGGATCCGATGGCTACACCTTC. Its protein product is CASSQDASGRGSDGYTF.

The chain has TRBV19 and TRBJ2-1, with 13 nucleotides matching TRBD2. Germline CDR1 and CDR2: LNHDA and SQIVND (reference sequence). The length of the CDR3 is 16 residues. The V gene end was trimmed by 8 bases and the J gene end by 1 base; junction bases not matched to a gene: 5. The DNA for the CDR3 is TGTGCCAGTGGACTAGCGGGAGTTTCTTCCTACAATGAGCAGTTCTTC. This codes for CASGLAGVSSYNEQFF.

This clonotype was seen a few times. CDR3 residues: CASSFERDRPSLAGTYLEQYF. The CDR3 bases are TGTGCCAGCAGTTTCGAAAGGGACAGGCCCTCCCTAGCGGGTACTTACCTCGAGCAGTACTTC. This sequence joins TRBV6-2 or TRBV6-3 and TRBJ2-7; the D call may be TRBD1 or TRBD2 (8 bases each). The CDR3 sequence is 21 residues long. Germline CDR1 is MNHEY and CDR2 is SVGEGT. Deletions cut 4 bases from V and 6 bases from J, with 37 bases between.

For the CDR3, the DNA is TGTGCCAGCAGTCCCAAGAATACCGCGGGGGCTGGAAACACCATATATTTT. Protein product: CASSPKNTAGAGNTIYF. The V call is TRBV12-3 or TRBV12-4, the J call TRBJ1-3; possibly TRBD1 for D (5 bases). The CDR3 has 17 amino acids. Between the trimmed V and J ends, which lost 5 bases and 2 bases, there was a span of 19 bases.

The chain employs TRBV20-1 and TRBJ2-1; 11 bases align to TRBD2. CDR1 and CDR2 from the germline V gene are DFQATT and SNEGSKA (reference sequence). This CDR3 is built from 14 residues. Trimming removed 6 bases from V and 2 bases from J; junction bases left unmatched: 3. CDR3 DNA: TGCAGTGCGAGTAGCGGGAGGGCCTACAATGAGCAGTTCTTC. This codes for CSASSGRAYNEQFF.

The V gene is TRBV12-3 or TRBV12-4, the J gene TRBJ1-1, with TRBD1 matching over 7 bases. Trimming at V came to 0 bases and at J to 5 bases, leaving 6 bases not matched to a gene. This CDR3 region has 15 residues. For the CDR3, the DNA is TGTGCCAGCAGTTTAGCTGACAGGGTTTTGACTGAAGCTTTCTTT. Translated, it gives CASSLADRVLTEAFF.

This clonotype was counted at least ten times. The V and J genes are TRBV7-8 and TRBJ1-5; perhaps TRBD1 as D (6 bases). The ends were cut back, 5 bases at V and 3 bases at J, with 14 bases in the middle. Per germline, CDR1 SGHVS and CDR2 FQNEAQ. The CDR3 is 15 amino acids. CDR3 sequence: CASSELGGLNQPQHF. CDR3 coding DNA: TGTGCCAGCAGCGAACTAGGGGGTCTCAATCAGCCCCAGCATTTT.

This clonotype was counted at least ten times. V usage is TRBV7-2 and J usage is TRBJ2-7; D may match TRBD1 or TRBD2 (6 bases each). There are 15 residues in the CDR3. V lost 5 bases and J lost 3, with 17 bases in between. CDR1 is SGHTA and CDR2 is FQGNSA in the germline V gene. This chain's CDR3 is CASSRGASLFYEQYV. CDR3 nucleotide sequence: TGTGCCAGCAGCAGGGGGGCTAGCTTGTTCTACGAGCAGTACGTC.

Many counts were recorded for this clonotype. The V gene is TRBV7-2, the J gene TRBJ2-5, with 11 bases fitting TRBD2. V was pared by 2 bases and J by 5 bases, with 4 bases of the junction left unmatched. The CDR3 is 15 residues long. CDR1 and CDR2 from the germline V gene are SGHTA and FQGNSA. The CDR3 DNA sequence: TGTGCCAGCAGCTTAAGTAGCGGGAGGGTCGAGACCCAGTACTTC. Translating gives CASSLSSGRVETQYF.

This clonotype has more than one count but fewer than ten. The chain carries TRBV7-2 and TRBJ2-6, with D perhaps matching TRBD1 or TRBD2 (5 bases each). The V gene's germline CDR1 is SGHTA and CDR2 FQGNSA. The CDR3 is made up of 19 amino acids. V dropped 5 bases and J dropped 0 bases, with 20 bases sitting between them. The CDR3 here is CASSLGIGTLGSGANVLTF. CDR3 sequence (DNA): TGTGCCAGCAGCCTTGGGATCGGGACCTTGGGCTCTGGGGCCAACGTCCTGACTTTC. The full variable domain, rest sourced from reference TRBV7-2 and TRBJ2-6, is GAGVSQSPSNKVTEKGKDVELRCDPISGHTALYWYRQSLGQGLEFLIYFQGNSAPDKSGLPSDRFSAERTGGSVSTLTIQRTQQEDSAVYLCASSLGIGTLGSGANVLTFGAGSRLTVL.

This sequence joins TRBV29-1 and TRBJ2-3, with no clear D. The CDR3 contains 14 residues. V was cut by 3 bases and J by 1 base, with 11 bases left in between. CDR1 and CDR2 (germline): SQVTM, ANQGSEA. This chain's CDR3 is CSVEVRTGTDTQYF. The CDR3 bases are TGCAGCGTTGAGGTTAGAACCGGCACAGATACGCAGTATTTT.

This chain links TRBV28 with TRBJ2-7; 8 bases fit TRBD1. Germline lookup yields CDR1 MDHEN and CDR2 SYDVKM. The trim removed 6 bases at V and 6 bases at J, leaving 7 bases unmatched. CDR3 length: 13 amino acids. In DNA, the CDR3 is TGTGCCAGCAGATCCTCGACAGGGGCCGAGCAGTACTTC. Residues: CASRSSTGAEQYF.

This chain joins TRBV7-2 and TRBJ2-7; TRBD2 might be the D (7 bases). Per the germline V gene, CDR1 is SGHTA and CDR2 is FQGNSA. Trimming cost V 7 bases and J 2 bases, with 21 bases left between them. The length of the CDR3 is 16 residues. The CDR3 region has the DNA TGTGCCAGCACCCTAGGGGGGGGTGGGGGAGCCTACGAGCAGTACTTC. Protein sequence: CASTLGGGGGAYEQYF.

This clonotype came up a few times. The chain recombines TRBV7-2 with TRBJ2-3; 10 bases align to TRBD1. With V trimmed by 4 bases and J by 5 bases, 12 bases remained unmatched. Germline V gives CDR1 SGHTA, CDR2 FQGNSA. The CDR3 totals 17 residues. Here the CDR3 reads CASSSFIGTGVGDTQYF. As DNA, the CDR3 is TGTGCCAGCAGCTCCTTTATAGGGACAGGGGTGGGAGATACGCAGTATTTT.

The table lists this clonotype with a few counts. The chain has TRBV6-5 and TRBJ2-5; 8 nucleotides agree with TRBD2. This CDR3 has 17 residues. CDR1 is MNHEY and CDR2 is SVGAGI in the germline V gene. Trimming took 2 bases from V and 4 from J; bases not matched to a gene: 12. As DNA, the CDR3 is TGTGCCAGCAGTTACACTGGGGGGGGACTAGGAAGAGAGACCCAGTACTTC. Encoded protein: CASSYTGGGLGRETQYF.

V usage is TRBV28 and J usage is TRBJ2-7; 8 bases agree with TRBD2. CDR3 size: 16 residues. Germline V gene sequence: CDR1 MDHEN, CDR2 SYDVKM. J lost 2 bases, V lost 3 bases, and 9 bases had no gene match. CDR3 residues: CASSFIALAETYEQYF. CDR3 DNA: TGTGCCAGCAGTTTCATAGCACTAGCGGAGACCTACGAGCAGTACTTC.

The J gene is TRBJ1-2, the V gene TRBV19; tentative D call: TRBD1 (6 bases). The V gene's germline CDR1 is LNHDA and CDR2 SQIVND (reference sequence). The CDR3 totals 14 residues. V dropped 3 bases and J dropped 4 bases, with 12 bases sitting between them. The CDR3 nucleotides read TGTGCCAGTAGTATTCTGTCAGGGGCCTATGGCTACACCTTC. It encodes CASSILSGAYGYTF.

This clonotype has at least ten counts. The chain recombines TRBV5-4 with TRBJ2-1; D not certain. Between the trimmed V and J ends, which lost 5 bases and 9 bases, there was a span of 18 bases. This CDR3 spans 14 amino acids. From germline, CDR1 is SGHNT and CDR2 YYREEE (reference sequence). This CDR3 reads CASRDSDRRTEQFF. The DNA for the CDR3 is TGTGCCAGCAGGGATTCTGATCGGCGCACTGAGCAGTTCTTC.